Listed below are T cell receptor beta chains from one sample, sequenced in a study of identical twins. MiXCR was run by TCRdb on the 5' RACE reads, yielding one entry per CDR3 protein. This table has 200,000 to 250,000 distinct CDR3 sequences, more than 13% appearing once. Sequencing was carried out using memory (CD45RO+) T cells sorted from blood. Receptors originate from a woman in her late teens or twenties in good health. The CDR3 runs from the conserved cysteine through the conserved F or W. D genes are given only for firm matches.

- | TRBJ1-2 | TRBV11-2 | CASSPGQYGTGYTF
TRBD1 | TRBJ1-5 | TRBV20-1 | CSARDPDRDQPQHF
- | TRBJ2-1 | TRBV6-1 | CASSERGWGSRGQFF
- | TRBJ2-3 | TRBV12-3/TRBV12-4 | CASTLGADTQYF
- | TRBJ1-5 | TRBV7-9 | CASSLSSDQPQHF
TRBD2 | TRBJ2-5 | TRBV27 | CASSLHYSGSQETQYF
TRBD2 | TRBJ2-3 | TRBV7-6 | CASSLGLAGGSDTQYF
- | TRBJ1-3 | TRBV29-1 | CSVVVRNTIYF
- | TRBJ2-5 | TRBV7-3 | CASSSRPGAGETQYF
- | TRBJ2-5 | TRBV25-1 | CASTETGGGETQYF
TRBD1 | TRBJ2-5 | TRBV5-1 | CASSQQGAEETQYF
- | TRBJ2-1 | TRBV11-3 | CASGEERNEQFF
- | TRBJ2-4 | TRBV6-5 | CASSYRGAKNIQYF
TRBD1 | TRBJ1-2 | TRBV7-9 | CASSQAGTGINYGYTF